Reported below is one T cell receptor (beta chain). V was pared by 0 bases and J by 1 base, with 4 bases of the junction left unmatched. This CDR3 has 16 residues. Germline values: CDR1 SGHTS, CDR2 YDEGEE. Here immunoSEQ multiplex PCR was the method, and the copy in TCRdb shows in-frame clones only, minus some. Of more than 200,000 clones listed, almost 90% are singletons. The sample originates from a study of blood T cell repertoires in COVID-19. The material sequenced was peripheral blood. The V and J genes are TRBV5-8 and TRBJ1-5, with TRBD1 matching over 7 bases. This clonotype originated in a woman aged 60-70 years with acute or convalescent COVID-19. Written as DNA, the CDR3 is TGTGCCAGCAGCTTGGCGACAGGGCGAAGCAATCAGCCCCAGCATTTT. Protein: CASSLATGRSNQPQHF.